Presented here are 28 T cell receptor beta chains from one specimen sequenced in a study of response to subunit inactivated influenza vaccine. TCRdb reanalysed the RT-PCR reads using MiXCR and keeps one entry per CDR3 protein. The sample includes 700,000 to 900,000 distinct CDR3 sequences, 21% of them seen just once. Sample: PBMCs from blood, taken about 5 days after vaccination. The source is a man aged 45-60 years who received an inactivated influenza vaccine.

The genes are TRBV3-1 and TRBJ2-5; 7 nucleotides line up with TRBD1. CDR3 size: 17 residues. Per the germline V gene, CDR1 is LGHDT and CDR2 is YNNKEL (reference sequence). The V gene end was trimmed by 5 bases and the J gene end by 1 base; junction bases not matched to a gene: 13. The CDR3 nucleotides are TGTGCCAGCAGCGCCTATTTTGGGACAGCTCTCCAAGAGACCCAGTACTTC. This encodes CASSAYFGTALQETQYF.

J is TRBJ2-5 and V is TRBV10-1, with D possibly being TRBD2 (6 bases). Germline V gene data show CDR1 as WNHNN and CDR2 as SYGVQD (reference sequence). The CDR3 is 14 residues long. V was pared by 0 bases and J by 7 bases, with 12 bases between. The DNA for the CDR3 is TGCGCCAGCAGTGAGTCCCGCGGGGACGCGACCCAGTACTTC. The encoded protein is CASSESRGDATQYF.

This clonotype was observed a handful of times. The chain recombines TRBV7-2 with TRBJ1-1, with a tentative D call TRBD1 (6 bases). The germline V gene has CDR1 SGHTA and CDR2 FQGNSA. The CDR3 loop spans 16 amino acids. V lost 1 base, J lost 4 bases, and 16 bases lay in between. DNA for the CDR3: TGTGCCAGCAGCTTAGAAGGGGGATCTTGGATCACTGAAGCTTTCTTT. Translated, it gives CASSLEGGSWITEAFF. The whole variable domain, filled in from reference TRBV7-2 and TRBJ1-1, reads GAGVSQSPSNKVTEKGKDVELRCDPISGHTALYWYRQSLGQGLEFLIYFQGNSAPDKSGLPSDRFSAERTGGSVSTLTIQRTQQEDSAVYLCASSLEGGSWITEAFFGQGTRLTVV.

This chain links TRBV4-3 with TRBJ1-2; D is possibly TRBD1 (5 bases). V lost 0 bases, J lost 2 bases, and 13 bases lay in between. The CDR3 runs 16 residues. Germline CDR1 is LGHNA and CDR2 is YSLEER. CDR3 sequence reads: CASSQDRGVWNYGYTF. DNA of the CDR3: TGCGCCAGCAGCCAAGATCGGGGGGTGTGGAACTATGGCTACACCTTC.

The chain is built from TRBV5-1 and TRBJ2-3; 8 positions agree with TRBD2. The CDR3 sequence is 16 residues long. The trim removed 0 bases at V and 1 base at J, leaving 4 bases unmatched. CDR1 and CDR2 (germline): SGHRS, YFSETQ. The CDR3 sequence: CASSLGAGVGTDTQYF. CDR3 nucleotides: TGCGCCAGCAGCTTGGGAGCGGGAGTCGGCACAGATACGCAGTATTTT.

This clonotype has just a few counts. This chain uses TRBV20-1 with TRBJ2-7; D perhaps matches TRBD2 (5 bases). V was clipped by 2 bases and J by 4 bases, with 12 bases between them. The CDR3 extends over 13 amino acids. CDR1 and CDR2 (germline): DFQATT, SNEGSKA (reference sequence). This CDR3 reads CSARSPSGYEQYF. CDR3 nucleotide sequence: TGCAGTGCTAGATCCCCCTCGGGGTACGAGCAGTACTTC.

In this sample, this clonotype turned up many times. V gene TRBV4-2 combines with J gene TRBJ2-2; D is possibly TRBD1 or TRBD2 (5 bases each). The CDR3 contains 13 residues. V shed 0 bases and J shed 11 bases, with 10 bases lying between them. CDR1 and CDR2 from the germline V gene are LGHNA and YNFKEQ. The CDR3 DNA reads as TGTGCCAGCAGCCAAGATTGGGGGTTAGAGCTGTTTTTT. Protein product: CASSQDWGLELFF.

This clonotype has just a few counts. The CDR3 sequence: CASSLRGASSNEQFF. CDR3 nucleotide sequence: TGTGCCAGCAGCTTGAGGGGCGCTAGCTCCAATGAGCAGTTCTTC. The gene calls are TRBV5-6 and TRBJ2-1; D is possibly TRBD1 or TRBD2 (5 bases each). Germline lookup yields CDR1 SGHDT and CDR2 YYEEEE. V lost 1 base to trimming and J lost 6 bases, with 14 bases between them. This CDR3 is built from 15 residues.

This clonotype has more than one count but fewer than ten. The CDR3 protein is CASSLERGWGNIQYF. In DNA form, the CDR3 reads TGTGCCAGCAGCTTGGAGCGGGGGTGGGGAAACATTCAGTACTTC. The chain recombines TRBV7-2 with TRBJ2-4; the match to TRBD2 covers 8 bases. V was clipped by 3 bases and J by 6 bases; unmatched bases: 7. The CDR3 spans 15 residues. Germline V gene lookup returns CDR1 SGHTA and CDR2 FQGNSA.

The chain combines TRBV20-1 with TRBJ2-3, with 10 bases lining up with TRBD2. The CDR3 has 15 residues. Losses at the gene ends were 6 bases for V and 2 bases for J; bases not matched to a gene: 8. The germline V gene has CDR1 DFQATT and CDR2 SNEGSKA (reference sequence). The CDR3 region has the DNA TGCAGTGCAACGCGACTAGCGGGCCTCACAGATACGCAGTATTTT. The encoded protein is CSATRLAGLTDTQYF.

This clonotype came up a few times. The CDR3 reads CASKNAGTAGYGYTF. The CDR3 bases are TGTGCCAGCAAGAATGCCGGGACTGCGGGGTATGGCTACACCTTC. The rearrangement uses TRBV27 and TRBJ1-2; TRBD1 might be the D (5 bases). This CDR3 has 15 amino acids. Trimming removed 7 bases from V and 5 bases from J, with 20 bases in between. Germline V gene data show CDR1 as MNHEY and CDR2 as SMNVEV (reference sequence).

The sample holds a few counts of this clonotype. CDR3 DNA: TGTGCCATCAGTGCCGGGGACAGGGTGGAGCAGTACTTC. Residues: CAISAGDRVEQYF. The chain uses TRBV10-3 and TRBJ2-7, with 9 nucleotides matching TRBD1. The V gene's germline CDR1 is ENHRY and CDR2 SYGVKD. The CDR3 is made up of 13 amino acids. V dropped 4 bases and J dropped 7; count of bases not matched to a gene: 5.

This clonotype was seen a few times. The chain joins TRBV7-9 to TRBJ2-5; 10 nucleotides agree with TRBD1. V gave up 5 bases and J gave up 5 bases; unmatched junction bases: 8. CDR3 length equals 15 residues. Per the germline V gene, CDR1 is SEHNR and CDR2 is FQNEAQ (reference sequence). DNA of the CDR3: TGTGCCAGCAGCGCGGACAGGGGGTGGTTCGAGACCCAGTACTTC. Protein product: CASSADRGWFETQYF.

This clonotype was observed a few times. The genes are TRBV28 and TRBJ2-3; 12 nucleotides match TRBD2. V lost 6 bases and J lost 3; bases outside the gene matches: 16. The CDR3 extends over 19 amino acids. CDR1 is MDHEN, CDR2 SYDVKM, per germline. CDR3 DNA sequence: TGTGCCAGCAGGACACTAGCGGGAGGAGTGACGGGCGGTACAGATACGCAGTATTTT. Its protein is CASRTLAGGVTGGTDTQYF.

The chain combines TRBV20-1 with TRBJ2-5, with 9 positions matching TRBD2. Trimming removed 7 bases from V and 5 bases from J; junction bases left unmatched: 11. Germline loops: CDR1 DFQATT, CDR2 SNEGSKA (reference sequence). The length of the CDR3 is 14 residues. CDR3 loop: CSVPSGGGAETQYF. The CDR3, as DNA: TGCAGTGTTCCGTCTGGCGGGGGGGCTGAGACCCAGTACTTC.

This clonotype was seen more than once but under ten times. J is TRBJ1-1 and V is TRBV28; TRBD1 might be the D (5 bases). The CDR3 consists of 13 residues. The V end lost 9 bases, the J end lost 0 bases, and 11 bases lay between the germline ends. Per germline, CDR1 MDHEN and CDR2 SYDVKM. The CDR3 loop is CASRDPMNTEAFF. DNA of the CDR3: TGTGCCAGTCGGGACCCGATGAACACTGAAGCTTTCTTT.

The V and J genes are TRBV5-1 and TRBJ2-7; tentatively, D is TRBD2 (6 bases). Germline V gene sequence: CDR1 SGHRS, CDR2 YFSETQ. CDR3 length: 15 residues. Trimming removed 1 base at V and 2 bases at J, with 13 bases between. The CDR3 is CASSLFPGRTYEQYF. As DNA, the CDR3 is TGCGCCAGCAGCTTGTTCCCGGGGAGGACCTACGAGCAGTACTTC.

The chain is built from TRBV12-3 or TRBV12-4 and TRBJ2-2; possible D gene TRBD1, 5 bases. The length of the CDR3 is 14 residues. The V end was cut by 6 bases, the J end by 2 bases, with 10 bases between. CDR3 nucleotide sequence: TGTGCCAGCAGGGGGCTCCCCAACACCGGGGAGCTGTTTTTT. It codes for CASRGLPNTGELFF.

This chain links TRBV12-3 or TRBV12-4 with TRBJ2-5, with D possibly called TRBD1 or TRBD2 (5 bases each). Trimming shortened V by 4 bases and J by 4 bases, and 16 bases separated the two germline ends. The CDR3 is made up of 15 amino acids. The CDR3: CASSSSEGFPETQYF. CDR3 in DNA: TGTGCCAGCAGTTCGAGTGAGGGGTTTCCAGAGACCCAGTACTTC.

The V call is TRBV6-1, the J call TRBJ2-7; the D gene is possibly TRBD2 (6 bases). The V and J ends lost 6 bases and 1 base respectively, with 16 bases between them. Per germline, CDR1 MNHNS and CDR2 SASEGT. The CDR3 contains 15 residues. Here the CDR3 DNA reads TGTGCCAGCAGGTTCGGGACTTTGGGGTCCTACGAGCAGTACTTC. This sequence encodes CASRFGTLGSYEQYF.

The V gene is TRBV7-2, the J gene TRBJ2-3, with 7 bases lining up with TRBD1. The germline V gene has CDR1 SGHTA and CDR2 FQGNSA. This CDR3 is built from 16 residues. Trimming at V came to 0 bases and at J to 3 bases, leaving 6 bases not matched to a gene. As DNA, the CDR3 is TGTGCCAGCAGCTTAGCTGGACAGGTAACGACAGATACGCAGTATTTT. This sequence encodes CASSLAGQVTTDTQYF.

CDR3 DNA: TGTGCCAGCAGTTCCATGGACTTTAGCGGGAGTTCCTACAATGAGCAGTTCTTC. Its translation: CASSSMDFSGSSYNEQFF. The chain links TRBV28 to TRBJ2-1; TRBD2 matches at 9 bases. The CDR3 is 18 residues long. Trimming took 4 bases from V and 1 from J; bases not matched to a gene: 11. Germline values: CDR1 MDHEN, CDR2 SYDVKM.

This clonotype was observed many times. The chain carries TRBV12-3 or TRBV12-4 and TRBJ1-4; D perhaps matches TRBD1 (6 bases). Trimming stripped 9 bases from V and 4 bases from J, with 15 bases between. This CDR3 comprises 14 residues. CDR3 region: CASSLGGYNEKLFF. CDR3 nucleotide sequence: TGTGCCAGTTCCCTGGGGGGCTATAATGAAAAACTGTTTTTT.

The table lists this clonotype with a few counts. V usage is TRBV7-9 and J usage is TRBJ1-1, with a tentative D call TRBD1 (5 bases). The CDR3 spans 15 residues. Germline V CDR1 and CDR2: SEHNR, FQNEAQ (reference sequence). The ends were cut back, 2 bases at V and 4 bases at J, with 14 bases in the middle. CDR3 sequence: CASSLSQGRGTEAFF. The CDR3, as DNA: TGTGCCAGCAGCTTATCCCAGGGAAGGGGCACTGAAGCTTTCTTT.

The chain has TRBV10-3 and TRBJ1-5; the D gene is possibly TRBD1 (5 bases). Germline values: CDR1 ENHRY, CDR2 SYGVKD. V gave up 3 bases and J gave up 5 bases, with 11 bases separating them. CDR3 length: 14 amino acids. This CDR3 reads CAISEERGYQPQHF. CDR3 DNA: TGTGCCATCAGTGAAGAACGGGGCTATCAGCCCCAGCATTTT.

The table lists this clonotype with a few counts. The DNA of the CDR3 is TGTGCCAGCAGCCCGGCCGGGGCAGAACGCACAGATACGCAGTATTTT. It is translated as CASSPAGAERTDTQYF. V is TRBV7-9 and J is TRBJ2-3; the D call may be TRBD1 or TRBD2 (5 bases each). Germline CDR1 is SEHNR and CDR2 is FQNEAQ (reference sequence). Deletions cut 5 bases from V and 1 base from J, with 16 bases between. This CDR3 has 16 residues.

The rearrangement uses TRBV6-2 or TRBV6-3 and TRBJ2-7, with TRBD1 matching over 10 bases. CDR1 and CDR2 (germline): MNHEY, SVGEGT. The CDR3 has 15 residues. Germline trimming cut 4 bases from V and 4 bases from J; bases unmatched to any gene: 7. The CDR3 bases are TGTGCCAGCAGTTCCCGGACAGGGGGAGGTTACGAGCAGTACTTC. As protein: CASSSRTGGGYEQYF.

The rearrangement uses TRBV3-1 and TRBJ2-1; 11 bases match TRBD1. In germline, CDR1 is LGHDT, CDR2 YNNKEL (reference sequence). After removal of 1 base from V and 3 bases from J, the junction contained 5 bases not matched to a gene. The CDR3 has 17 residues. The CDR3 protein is CASSQGTGGGSYNEQFF. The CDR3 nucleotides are TGTGCCAGCAGCCAAGGGACAGGGGGCGGAAGCTACAATGAGCAGTTCTTC.